A single sample is the source of the 29 T cell receptor beta chains below, sequenced in a study of shared clonotypes between healthy human individuals (dated by TCRdb to about 2020). Libraries were prepared through the immunoSEQ multiplex PCR assay. TCRdb retrieved this table from immuneACCESS and kept in-frame rearrangements only. Not all clones are present; in checked studies, unresolved V genes account for under half, and no reason is known for the remainder. Within this sample are over 1.5 million clones, with around 98% of them counted one time only. The ten most abundant clones make up roughly 0.42% of the sample. The specimen was naive CD4+ T cells sorted from blood. Per the publication, the cell subset or site label means: CD45RA+ positively selected. Receptor source: a man aged 30 to 39 in good health.

This clone has a single count. Within the sample, other DNA sequences also encode this same CDR3. This chain connects TRBV11-2 to TRBJ2-1; 7 bases are a match to TRBD2. This CDR3 spans 15 amino acids. J lost 4 bases, V lost 1 base, and 4 bases had no gene match. Per germline, CDR1 SGHAT and CDR2 FQNNGV. CDR3 loop: CASSLGTSAYNEQFF. The CDR3, as DNA: TGTGCCAGCAGCTTAGGTACTAGCGCATACAATGAGCAGTTCTTC.

The chain employs TRBV11-3 and TRBJ2-2; TRBD2 matches at 10 bases. This CDR3 has 16 amino acids. CDR1 is SGHNT and CDR2 is YENEEA in the germline V gene. V was clipped by 5 bases and J by 4 bases; unmatched bases: 7. The CDR3 DNA follows: TGTGCCAGCAGCAGCAGCGGGAGGGCTGGCACCGGGGAGCTGTTTTTT. Amino acid sequence: CASSSSGRAGTGELFF.

The chain uses TRBV28 and TRBJ2-5, with 10 bases identical to TRBD1. The CDR3 has 15 amino acids. With V trimmed by 3 bases and J by 2 bases, 3 bases remained unmatched. CDR1 and CDR2 from the germline V gene are MDHEN and SYDVKM. The DNA for the CDR3 is TGTGCCAGCAGTTTCGGGACAGGGGCGCAAGAGACCCAGTACTTC. It yields the protein CASSFGTGAQETQYF.

This clone was seen once. This chain joins TRBV19 and TRBJ1-3, with 8 positions matching TRBD1. The CDR3 spans 14 residues. Germline lookup yields CDR1 LNHDA and CDR2 SQIVND (reference sequence). J was trimmed by 2 bases and V by 7 bases; bases with no gene match: 4. The CDR3 reads CASIQGAAGNTIYF. CDR3 in DNA: TGTGCCAGTATCCAGGGGGCGGCTGGAAACACCATATATTTT.

The chain joins TRBV11-2 to TRBJ2-1; D gene ambiguous. The CDR3 has 13 amino acids. Between the trimmed V and J ends, which lost 2 bases and 3 bases, there was a span of 5 bases. Germline CDR1 SGHAT, CDR2 FQNNGV. The CDR3 DNA follows: TGTGCCAGCAGCTTATCTAGCTACAATGAGCAGTTCTTC. Protein sequence: CASSLSSYNEQFF.

Worth noting for this clone: The same CDR3 arises from other DNA sequences in this sample as well. The V call is TRBV5-4, the J call TRBJ1-2; D gene unclear. The CDR3 runs 13 residues. Germline V lookup: CDR1 SGHNT, CDR2 YYREEE (reference sequence). The V end lost 0 bases, the J end lost 7 bases, and 10 bases lay between the germline ends. The CDR3 sequence is CASSLVGGSGYTF. For the CDR3, the DNA is TGTGCCAGCAGCTTGGTTGGAGGCTCTGGCTACACCTTC.

Of note for this clone: This sample also contains other DNA sequences that code for the same CDR3. The V call is TRBV5-1, the J call TRBJ2-1; D ambiguous. The CDR3 extends over 14 amino acids. CDR1 SGHRS and CDR2 YFSETQ come from the germline V gene. V was cut by 0 bases and J by 1 base, with 5 bases left in between. The CDR3 loop is CASSLEGSYNEQFF. In DNA, the CDR3 is TGCGCCAGCAGCTTGGAGGGTTCCTACAATGAGCAGTTCTTC.

This clone appeared a single time. The sample has other DNA sequences that encode this CDR3 too. This chain connects TRBV5-1 to TRBJ2-2; D might be TRBD1 (5 bases). Germline V gene lookup returns CDR1 SGHRS and CDR2 YFSETQ. V lost 2 bases and J lost 1, with 9 bases in between. CDR3 size: 15 residues. The CDR3 is CASSFSTGNTGELFF. DNA of the CDR3: TGCGCCAGCAGCTTCTCCACAGGGAACACCGGGGAGCTGTTTTTT.

The chain carries TRBV10-2 and TRBJ1-5, with TRBD1 as a possible D gene (5 bases). V was cut by 5 bases and J by 1 base, with 9 bases left in between. Germline lookup yields CDR1 WSHSY and CDR2 SAAADI. There are 14 residues in the CDR3. The CDR3, as DNA: TGCGCCAGCAGTTCCAGGGTGAGCAATCAGCCCCAGCATTTT. Amino acids: CASSSRVSNQPQHF.

This clone came up once. The chain carries TRBV9 and TRBJ2-2; TRBD1 matches at 9 bases. The CDR3 sequence is 14 residues long. V lost 7 bases and J lost 2; bases outside the gene matches: 3. The germline gives CDR1 SGDLS, CDR2 YYNGEE. This chain's CDR3 is CASRDRDNTGELFF. The CDR3 DNA reads TGTGCCAGCCGGGACAGGGATAACACCGGGGAGCTGTTTTTT.

The chain has TRBV21-1 and TRBJ1-5. TRBV21-1 is a pseudogene locus. The CDR3 has 14 residues. CDR3 region: CASSLGGGSQPQHF. CDR3 nucleotides: TGTGCCAGCAGCCTTGGGGGGGGAAGCCAGCCCCAGCATTTT.

The V and J genes are TRBV28 and TRBJ1-4; TRBD1 matches at 7 bases. CDR3 length: 12 amino acids. After removal of 3 bases from V and 12 bases from J, the junction contained 4 bases not matched to a gene. CDR1 and CDR2 from the germline V gene are MDHEN and SYDVKM. CDR3 nucleotide sequence: TGTGCCAGCAGTTTCGGGCAGGGGGAACTGTTTTTT. Encoded protein: CASSFGQGELFF.

The chain joins TRBV18 to TRBJ2-3; D is ambiguous. Between the trimmed V and J ends, which lost 4 bases and 6 bases, there was a span of 8 bases. The CDR3 has 12 amino acids. The germline V gene encodes CDR1 KGHSH and CDR2 LQKENI. CDR3 loop: CASSRSSDTQYF. CDR3 sequence (DNA): TGTGCCAGCTCACGGTCCTCTGATACGCAGTATTTT.

The chain is built from TRBV2 and TRBJ2-3; D gene unclear. Trimming removed 6 bases from V and 1 base from J, with 2 bases in between. This CDR3 contains 11 residues. Germline-derived CDR1 and CDR2 are SNHLY and FYNNEI. Here the CDR3 DNA reads TGTGCCAGCAGAGGCACAGATACGCAGTATTTT. This codes for CASRGTDTQYF.

The chain combines TRBV5-1 with TRBJ2-5; TRBD1 might be the D (5 bases). The V and J ends lost 0 bases and 0 bases respectively, with 9 bases between them. The germline V gene has CDR1 SGHRS and CDR2 YFSETQ. The CDR3 is 15 residues long. The CDR3 DNA is TGCGCCAGCAGCTTGGCGGACACCAACCAAGAGACCCAGTACTTC. It translates to CASSLADTNQETQYF.

Note on this clone: Different DNA sequences within this sample yield the same CDR3. The chain uses TRBV2 and TRBJ2-7; TRBD1 matches 10 bases. The V gene's germline CDR1 is SNHLY and CDR2 FYNNEI. The CDR3 sequence is 13 residues long. The J segment lost 4 bases and the V segment lost 4 bases, leaving 1 base of the junction unmatched. This CDR3 is CASSGDRGYEQYF. The CDR3 bases are TGTGCCAGCAGTGGGGACAGGGGATACGAGCAGTACTTC.

This clone was observed a single time. This chain connects TRBV4-1 to TRBJ2-7, with TRBD2 identical over 7 bases. CDR1 is MGHRA and CDR2 is YSYEKL in the germline V gene. There are 15 residues in the CDR3. Unmatched junction bases numbered 6, after V lost 1 base and J lost 3 bases. In nucleotides, the CDR3 is TGCGCCAGCAGCCAAGCGGCTAGCGGCCTCTACGAGCAGTACTTC. Its translation is CASSQAASGLYEQYF.

Regarding this clone: In the same sample, other DNA sequences code for this CDR3. This chain connects TRBV5-1 to TRBJ1-1; no reliable D call. CDR1 and CDR2 from the germline V gene are SGHRS and YFSETQ. CDR3 size: 14 residues. V lost 3 bases and J 2 bases, leaving 11 bases between the germline ends. DNA of the CDR3: TGCGCCAGCAGCTGGACGGGTGTAAACACTGAAGCTTTCTTT. Its translation is CASSWTGVNTEAFF.

The gene calls are TRBV14 and TRBJ2-4, with 7 bases matching TRBD2. The CDR3 is 17 amino acids. The germline gives CDR1 SGHDN, CDR2 FVKESK. The V and J ends lost 1 base and 6 bases, in that order; junction bases with no gene match: 12. The CDR3 loop reads CASSQGRTIGRGNIQYF. DNA for the CDR3: TGTGCCAGCAGCCAAGGAAGAACGATAGGGAGGGGAAACATTCAGTACTTC.

CDR3 protein: CASSIRGGEQYF. CDR3 bases: TGTGCCAGCAGTATCCGCGGCGGGGAGCAGTACTTC. V and J are TRBV27 and TRBJ2-7, with D maybe TRBD2 (5 bases). The CDR3 runs 12 residues. V was pared by 5 bases and J by 7 bases, with 12 bases between. The germline V gene encodes CDR1 MNHEY and CDR2 SMNVEV (reference sequence).

This sequence joins TRBV7-2 and TRBJ1-1; D possibly corresponds to TRBD1 (5 bases). Germline V gene sequence: CDR1 SGHTA, CDR2 FQGNSA. The length of the CDR3 is 13 residues. Trimming took 4 bases from V and 1 from J, leaving 7 bases between them. CDR3 bases: TGTGCCAGCAGCTCAGACAGGAACACTGAAGCTTTCTTT. Its translation: CASSSDRNTEAFF.

The chain uses TRBV6-1 and TRBJ1-2; 7 nucleotides match TRBD1. The V gene end was trimmed by 4 bases and the J gene end by 7 bases; junction bases not matched to a gene: 6. Per germline, CDR1 MNHNS and CDR2 SASEGT. The CDR3 is 13 residues long. The CDR3: CASSASQGVGYTF. CDR3 sequence (DNA): TGTGCCAGCAGTGCCTCTCAGGGGGTTGGCTACACCTTC.

As for this clone: The sample has other DNA sequences that encode this CDR3 too. The genes are TRBV5-6 and TRBJ2-2, with no clear D. V gave up 0 bases and J gave up 6 bases, with 3 bases separating them. This CDR3 is 12 amino acids long. Germline-derived CDR1 and CDR2 are SGHDT and YYEEEE. CDR3 protein: CASSLAAGELFF. CDR3 bases: TGTGCCAGCAGCTTGGCTGCCGGGGAGCTGTTTTTT.

A remark on this clone: The sample holds other DNA sequences that translate to the same CDR3. The V call is TRBV28, the J call TRBJ2-7; the D gene is possibly TRBD2 (5 bases). V gave up 5 bases and J gave up 4 bases, with 6 bases separating them. CDR3 size: 11 residues. The germline V gene encodes CDR1 MDHEN and CDR2 SYDVKM. The CDR3 DNA reads TGTGCCAGCAGTCGGACTTACGAGCAGTACTTC. It specifies CASSRTYEQYF.

The V call is TRBV5-6, the J call TRBJ2-1, with D perhaps TRBD1 (6 bases). CDR3 length: 13 amino acids. V was trimmed by 4 bases and J by 12 bases, leaving 17 bases between them. Germline V gene data show CDR1 as SGHDT and CDR2 as YYEEEE. Here the CDR3 reads CASSLAGAPGQFF. The CDR3, as DNA: TGTGCCAGCAGCCTAGCAGGGGCCCCGGGGCAGTTCTTC.

This chain joins TRBV5-1 and TRBJ2-1; 10 positions match TRBD1. The CDR3 covers 15 residues. CDR1 and CDR2 from the germline V gene are SGHRS and YFSETQ. V lost 2 bases and J lost 8; bases outside the gene matches: 7. The CDR3, as DNA: TGCGCCAGCAGCTTACCGGACAGGGGGGTCTATGAGCAGTTCTTC. Encoded protein: CASSLPDRGVYEQFF.

This chain connects TRBV11-2 to TRBJ2-2; a possible D gene is TRBD1 (5 bases). In germline, CDR1 is SGHAT, CDR2 FQNNGV. V lost 4 bases and J 2 bases, leaving 11 bases between the germline ends. The CDR3 loop spans 15 amino acids. In DNA, the CDR3 is TGTGCCAGCAGCTCTGGACAAAGAAACACCGGGGAGCTGTTTTTT. As protein: CASSSGQRNTGELFF.

The DNA of the CDR3 is TGTGCCAGCAGCCCCGGGGCGGGAGGGCCCCCTCTGAACACCGGGGAGCTGTTTTTT. Residues: CASSPGAGGPPLNTGELFF. This chain connects TRBV7-3 to TRBJ2-2; 9 bases agree with TRBD2. This CDR3 region has 19 residues. V lost 5 bases to trimming and J lost 1 base; unmatched junction nucleotides: 14. Germline CDR1 reads SGHTA; CDR2 reads FQGTGA.

This chain connects TRBV7-6 to TRBJ1-2; a weak D match, TRBD1 (6 bases). Trimming shortened V by 1 base and J by 5 bases, and 17 bases separated the two germline ends. Germline V gene sequence: CDR1 SGHVS, CDR2 FNYEAQ. CDR3 size: 16 residues. The CDR3: CASSLEPGAREYGYTF. The CDR3 DNA reads as TGTGCCAGCAGCTTAGAGCCGGGGGCGCGAGAATATGGCTACACCTTC.